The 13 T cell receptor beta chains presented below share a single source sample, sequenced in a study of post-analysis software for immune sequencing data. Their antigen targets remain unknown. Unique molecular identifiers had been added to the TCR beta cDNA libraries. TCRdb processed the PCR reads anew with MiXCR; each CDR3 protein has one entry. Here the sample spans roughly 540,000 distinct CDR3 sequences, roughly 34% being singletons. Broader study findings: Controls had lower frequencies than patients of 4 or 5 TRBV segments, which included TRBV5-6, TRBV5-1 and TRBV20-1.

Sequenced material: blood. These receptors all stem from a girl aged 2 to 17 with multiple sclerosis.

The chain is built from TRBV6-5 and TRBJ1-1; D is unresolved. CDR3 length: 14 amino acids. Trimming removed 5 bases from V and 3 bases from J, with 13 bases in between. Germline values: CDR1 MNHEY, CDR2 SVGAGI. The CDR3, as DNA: TGTGCCAGCAGTCAAACCTCAGGTCACACTGAAGCTTTCTTT. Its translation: CASSQTSGHTEAFF.

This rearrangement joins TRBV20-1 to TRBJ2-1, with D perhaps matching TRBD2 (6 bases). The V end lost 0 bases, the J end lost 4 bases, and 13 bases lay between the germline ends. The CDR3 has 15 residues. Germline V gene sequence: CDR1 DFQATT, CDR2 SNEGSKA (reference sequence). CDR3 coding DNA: TGCAGTGCTAGAGATCACGGGACTGGATACAATGAGCAGTTCTTC. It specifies CSARDHGTGYNEQFF.

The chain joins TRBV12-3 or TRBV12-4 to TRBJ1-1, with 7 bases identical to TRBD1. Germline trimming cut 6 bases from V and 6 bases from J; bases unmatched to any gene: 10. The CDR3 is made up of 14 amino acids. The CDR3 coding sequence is TGTGCCAGCAGCCCCGACAGGGACGGCGCTGAAGCTTTCTTT. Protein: CASSPDRDGAEAFF.

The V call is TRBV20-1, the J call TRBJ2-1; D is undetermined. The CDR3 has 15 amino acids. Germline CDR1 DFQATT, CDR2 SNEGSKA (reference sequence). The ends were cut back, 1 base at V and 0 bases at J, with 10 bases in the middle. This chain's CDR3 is CSARGPESSYNEQFF. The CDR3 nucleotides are TGCAGTGCTAGAGGGCCTGAAAGCTCCTACAATGAGCAGTTCTTC.

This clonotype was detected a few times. For the CDR3, the DNA is TGCGCCAGCAGCTTGCTCGGCAGGGGTGACACTGAAGCTTTCTTT. Translated: CASSLLGRGDTEAFF. The chain employs TRBV5-1 and TRBJ1-1, with D perhaps TRBD1 (6 bases). Germline V gives CDR1 SGHRS, CDR2 YFSETQ. V lost 1 base and J 3 bases, leaving 13 bases between the germline ends. This CDR3 spans 15 amino acids.

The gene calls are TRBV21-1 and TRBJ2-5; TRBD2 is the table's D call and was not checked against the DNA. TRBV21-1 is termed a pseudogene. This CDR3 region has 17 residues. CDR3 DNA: TGTGCCAGCAGCAGACCTCTTCCGGGACTAATGTTGGAGACCCAGTACTTC. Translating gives CASSRPLPGLMLETQYF.

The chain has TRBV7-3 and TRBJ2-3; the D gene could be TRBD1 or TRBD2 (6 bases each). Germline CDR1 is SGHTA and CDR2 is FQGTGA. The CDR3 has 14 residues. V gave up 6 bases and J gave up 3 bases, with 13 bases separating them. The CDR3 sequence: CASRGGAGTDTQYF. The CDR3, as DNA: TGTGCCAGCAGGGGGGGCGCCGGGACAGATACGCAGTATTTT.

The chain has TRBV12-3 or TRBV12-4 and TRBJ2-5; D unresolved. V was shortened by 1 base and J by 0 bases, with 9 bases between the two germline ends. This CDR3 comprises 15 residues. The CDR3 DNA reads TGTGCCAGCAGTTTAGACATCGGAAACCAAGAGACCCAGTACTTC. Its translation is CASSLDIGNQETQYF.

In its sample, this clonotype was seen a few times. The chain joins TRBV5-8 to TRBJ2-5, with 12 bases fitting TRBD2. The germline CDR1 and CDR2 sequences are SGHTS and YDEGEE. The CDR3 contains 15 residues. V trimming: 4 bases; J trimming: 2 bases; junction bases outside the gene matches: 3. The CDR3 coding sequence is TGTGCCAGCAGCAAAGGACTAGCGGGGCAAGAGACCCAGTACTTC. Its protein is CASSKGLAGQETQYF.

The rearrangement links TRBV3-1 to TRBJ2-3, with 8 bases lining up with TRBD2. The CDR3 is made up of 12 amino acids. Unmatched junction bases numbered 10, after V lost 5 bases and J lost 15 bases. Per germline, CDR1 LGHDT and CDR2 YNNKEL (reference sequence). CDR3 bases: TGTGCCAGCAGCTCCCGGGGGGGCCCCCCCTATTTT. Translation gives CASSSRGGPPYF.

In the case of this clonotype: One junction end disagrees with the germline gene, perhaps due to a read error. CDR3 in DNA: TGTACCAGCAGTTACTCTTGGGCTAGAACGTACCAAGAGACCCAGTACTTC. Amino acids: CTSSYSWARTYQETQYF. This chain joins TRBV6-5 and TRBJ2-5; no firm D call. The CDR3 is made up of 17 amino acids. Germline CDR1 reads MNHEY; CDR2 reads SVGAGI.

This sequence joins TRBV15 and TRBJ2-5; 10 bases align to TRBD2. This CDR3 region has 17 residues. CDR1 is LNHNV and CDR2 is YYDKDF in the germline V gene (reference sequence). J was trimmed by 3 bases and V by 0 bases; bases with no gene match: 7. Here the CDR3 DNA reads TGTGCCACCAGCAGAGATCAATGGAGCGGGGGGGAAGAGACCCAGTACTTC. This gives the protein CATSRDQWSGGEETQYF.

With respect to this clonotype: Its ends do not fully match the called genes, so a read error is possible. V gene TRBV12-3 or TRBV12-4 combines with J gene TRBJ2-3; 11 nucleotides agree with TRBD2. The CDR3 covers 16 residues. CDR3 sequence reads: CAGSFRSGGATDTQYF. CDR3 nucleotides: TGTGCCGGCAGTTTCCGTAGCGGGGGGGCCACAGATACGCAGTATTTT.